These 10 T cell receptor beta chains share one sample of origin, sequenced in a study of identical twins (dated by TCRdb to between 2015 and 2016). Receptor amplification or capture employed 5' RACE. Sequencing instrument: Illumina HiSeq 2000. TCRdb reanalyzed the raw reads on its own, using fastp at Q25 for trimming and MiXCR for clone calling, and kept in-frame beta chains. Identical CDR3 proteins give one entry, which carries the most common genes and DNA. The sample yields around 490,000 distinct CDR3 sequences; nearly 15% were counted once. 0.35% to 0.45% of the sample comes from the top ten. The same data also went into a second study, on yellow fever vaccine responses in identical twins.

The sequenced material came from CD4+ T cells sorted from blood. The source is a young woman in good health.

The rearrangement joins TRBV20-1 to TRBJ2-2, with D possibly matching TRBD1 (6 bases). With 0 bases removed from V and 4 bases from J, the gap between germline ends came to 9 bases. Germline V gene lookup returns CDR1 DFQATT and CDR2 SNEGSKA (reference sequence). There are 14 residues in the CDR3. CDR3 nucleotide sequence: TGCAGTGCTAGAGAGGGGGCGAGCACCGGGGAGCTGTTTTTT. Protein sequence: CSAREGASTGELFF.

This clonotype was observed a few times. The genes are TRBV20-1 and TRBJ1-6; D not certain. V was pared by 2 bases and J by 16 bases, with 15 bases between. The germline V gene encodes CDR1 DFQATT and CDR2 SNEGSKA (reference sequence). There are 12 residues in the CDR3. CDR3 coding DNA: TGCAGTGCTAGAAACACCGGACCTCCACTCCACTTT. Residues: CSARNTGPPLHF.

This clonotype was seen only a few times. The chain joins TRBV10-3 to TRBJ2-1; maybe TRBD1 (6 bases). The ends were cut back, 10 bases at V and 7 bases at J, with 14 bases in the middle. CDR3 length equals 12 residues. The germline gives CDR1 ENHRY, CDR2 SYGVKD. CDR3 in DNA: TGTGCCACGGGGCCGACAGGAAATGAGCAGTTCTTC. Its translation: CATGPTGNEQFF.

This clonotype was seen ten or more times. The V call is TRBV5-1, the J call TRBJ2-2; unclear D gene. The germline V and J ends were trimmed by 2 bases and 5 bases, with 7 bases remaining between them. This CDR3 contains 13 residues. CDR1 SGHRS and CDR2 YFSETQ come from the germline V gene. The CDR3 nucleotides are TGCGCCAGCAGCTTCCTGGGGACCGGGGAGCTGTTTTTT. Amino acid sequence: CASSFLGTGELFF.

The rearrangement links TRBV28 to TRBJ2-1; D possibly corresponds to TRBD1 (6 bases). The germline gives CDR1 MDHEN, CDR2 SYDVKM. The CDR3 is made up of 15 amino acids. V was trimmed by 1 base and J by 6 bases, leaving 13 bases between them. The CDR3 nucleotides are TGTGCCAGCAGTTTATACAGGGCCCTAGGCAATGAGCAGTTCTTC. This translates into CASSLYRALGNEQFF.

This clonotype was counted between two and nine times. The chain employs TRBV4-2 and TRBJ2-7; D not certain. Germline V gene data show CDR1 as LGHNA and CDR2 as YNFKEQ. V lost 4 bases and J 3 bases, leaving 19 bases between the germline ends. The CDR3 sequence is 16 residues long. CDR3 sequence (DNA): TGTGCCAGCAGCCCGTCGGCGTCTTCATCGGGCTACGAGCAGTACTTC. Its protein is CASSPSASSSGYEQYF.

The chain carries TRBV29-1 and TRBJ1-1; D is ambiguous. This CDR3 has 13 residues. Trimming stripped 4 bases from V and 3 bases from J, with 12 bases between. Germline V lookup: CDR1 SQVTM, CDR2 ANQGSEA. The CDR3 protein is CSVVRSVDTEAFF. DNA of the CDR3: TGCAGCGTTGTAAGAAGTGTGGACACTGAAGCTTTCTTT.

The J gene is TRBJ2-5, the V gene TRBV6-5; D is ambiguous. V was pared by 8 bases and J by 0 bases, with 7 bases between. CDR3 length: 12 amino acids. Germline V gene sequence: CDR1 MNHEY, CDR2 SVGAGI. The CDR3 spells CASRVYQETQYF. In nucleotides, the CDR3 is TGTGCCAGCCGAGTCTACCAAGAGACCCAGTACTTC.

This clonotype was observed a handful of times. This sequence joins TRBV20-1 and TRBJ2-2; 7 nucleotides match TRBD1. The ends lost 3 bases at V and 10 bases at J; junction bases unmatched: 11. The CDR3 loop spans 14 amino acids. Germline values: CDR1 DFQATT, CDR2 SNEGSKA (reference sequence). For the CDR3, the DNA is TGCAGTGCTAGCCTTTCGAGGGGGCGCACGGAGCTGTTTTTT. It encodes CSASLSRGRTELFF.

The CDR3 nucleotides read TGCAGTGCTCGTCGGGACTTCGCGAACACCGGGGAGCTGTTTTTT. It is translated as CSARRDFANTGELFF. V gene TRBV20-1 combines with J gene TRBJ2-2; D is perhaps TRBD2 (6 bases). The germline gives CDR1 DFQATT, CDR2 SNEGSKA (reference sequence). V was shortened by 5 bases and J by 0 bases, with 13 bases between the two germline ends. The CDR3 covers 15 residues.